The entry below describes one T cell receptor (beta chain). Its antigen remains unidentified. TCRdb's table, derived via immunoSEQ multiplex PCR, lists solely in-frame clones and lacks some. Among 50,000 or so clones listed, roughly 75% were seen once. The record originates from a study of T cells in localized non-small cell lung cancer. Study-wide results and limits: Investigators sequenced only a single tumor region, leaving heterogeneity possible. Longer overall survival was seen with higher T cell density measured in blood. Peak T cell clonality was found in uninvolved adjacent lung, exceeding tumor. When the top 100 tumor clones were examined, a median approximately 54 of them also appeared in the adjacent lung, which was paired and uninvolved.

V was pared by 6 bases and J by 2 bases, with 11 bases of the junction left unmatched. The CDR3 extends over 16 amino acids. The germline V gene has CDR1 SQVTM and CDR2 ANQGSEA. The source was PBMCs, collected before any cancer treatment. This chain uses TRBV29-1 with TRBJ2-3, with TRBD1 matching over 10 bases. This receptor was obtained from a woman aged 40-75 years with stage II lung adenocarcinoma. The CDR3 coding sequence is TGCAGCGTAACCGGGACAGGGGCCCTCTACACAGATACGCAGTATTTT. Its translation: CSVTGTGALYTDTQYF.